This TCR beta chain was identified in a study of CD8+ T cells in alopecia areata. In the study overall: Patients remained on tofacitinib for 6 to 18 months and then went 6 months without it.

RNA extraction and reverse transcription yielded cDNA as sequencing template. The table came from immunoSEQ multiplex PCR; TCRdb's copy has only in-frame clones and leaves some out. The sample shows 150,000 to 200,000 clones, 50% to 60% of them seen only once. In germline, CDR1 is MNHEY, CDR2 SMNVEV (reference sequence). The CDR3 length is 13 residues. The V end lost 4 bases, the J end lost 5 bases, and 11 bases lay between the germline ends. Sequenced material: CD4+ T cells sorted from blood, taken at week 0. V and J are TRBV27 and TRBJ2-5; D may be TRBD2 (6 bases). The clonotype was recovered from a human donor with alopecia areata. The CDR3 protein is CASSSSGGETQYF. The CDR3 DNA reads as TGTGCCAGCAGTTCATCCGGGGGTGAGACCCAGTACTTC.